This T cell receptor beta chain was captured in a study of shared clonotypes between healthy human individuals. Overall study results and limits: Naive subsets usually exceeded memory subsets in estimated richness. Few donors restricted represented genetic and exposure-history diversity. Approximately 5.1% was the fraction of naive CD4 clonotypes found shared across a few donors.

This CDR3 contains 13 residues. V lost 6 bases and J 3 bases, leaving 9 bases between the germline ends. Germline-derived CDR1 and CDR2 are MNHEY and SVGAGI. Profiled with immunoSEQ multiplex PCR; TCRdb holds only in-frame clones, not every one. The table has about 2 million clones, roughly 94% seen once. CD45RO-negative, CCR7-positively selected cells formed the naive CD8 fraction, excluding terminally differentiated effector memory CD45RA+ cells. This clone was detected once. The antigen is unknown. Sequenced: naive CD8+ T cells sorted from blood. This TCR was sampled from a man aged 18 to 35 in good health. The gene calls are TRBV6-5 and TRBJ1-5; D may be TRBD1 (5 bases). In DNA, the CDR3 is TGTGCCAGCAGGCAGGGACCCAATCAGCCCCAGCATTTT. It codes for CASRQGPNQPQHF.